Detailed here is one T cell receptor (beta chain). What it recognizes is unknown. These data are taken from a study of OX40 agonist ivuxolimab in advanced cancers. About the study: With ivuxolimab, an agonistic anti-OX40 (CD134) antibody, patients were treated. Averaging around 60 years in age, with a range of roughly 23 to 85, the cohort was approximately 87% male. Two cutaneous melanoma patients and one hepatocellular carcinoma patient, three in all, had partial responses. The study, taken as a whole, reports: Clonal expansion was among the lowest in partial responders at 0.1-3.0 mg/kg, especially CD8+.

Generated by immunoSEQ multiplex PCR, the TCRdb table keeps only in-frame clones and is missing some. The sample consists of some 42,000 clones, around four fifths of them appearing once. The starting material was CD4+ or CD8+ T cells sorted from blood, obtained in a trial of the OX40 agonist ivuxolimab. The clonotype originates from an adult with an advanced solid tumor such as melanoma, head and neck, liver or kidney cancer.

CDR3 nucleotide sequence: TGTGCCAGCAGCTTAGATGAGGGTCACGAGCAGTACTTC. It specifies CASSLDEGHEQYF. V usage is TRBV7-7 and J usage is TRBJ2-7; a weak D match, TRBD2 (5 bases). Trimming removed 1 base at V and 5 bases at J, with 9 bases between. CDR3 length: 13 amino acids. Germline CDR1 and CDR2: SSHAT and FNYEAQ (reference sequence). The full variable domain, in which reference TRBV7-7 and TRBJ2-7 provide the parts outside the CDR3, is GAGVSQSPRYKVTKRGQDVTLRCDPISSHATLYWYQQALGQGPEFLTYFNYEAQPDKSGLPSDRFSAERPEGSISTLTIQRTEQRDSAMYRCASSLDEGHEQYFGPGTRLTVT.